This T cell receptor beta chain appears in the sequencing data of a study of T-cell memory formation after mild COVID-19. Study at large: Largely, the TCR clusters proved donor specific. Study conclusions and caveats: Nothing showed for sure that second-wave clones peaking on day 37 were SARS-CoV-2 specific. Pre-infection memory carried some responding clones, suggesting that cross-reactive memory joined.

TCRdb reprocessed the 5' RACE reads with MiXCR, giving one entry per CDR3 protein. The sample has about 160,000 distinct CDR3 sequences, around a third seen once. A word on this clonotype: The antigen remains undetermined.

Input material: PBMCs or a T cell subset sorted from them (not recorded which). The receptor was derived from an adult woman who had mild COVID-19 (a few samples of this study predate the infection). Cell type and time point are not known.

The DNA of the CDR3 is TGCAGTGCTAGAGTTTCAAGCGGGAGGCCGGACACCGGGGAGCTGTTTTTT. Amino acid sequence: CSARVSSGRPDTGELFF. The chain has TRBV20-1 and TRBJ2-2, with 9 bases identical to TRBD2. CDR1 and CDR2 from the germline V gene are DFQATT and SNEGSKA (reference sequence). J was trimmed by 3 bases and V by 1 base; bases with no gene match: 9. The CDR3 has 17 amino acids.